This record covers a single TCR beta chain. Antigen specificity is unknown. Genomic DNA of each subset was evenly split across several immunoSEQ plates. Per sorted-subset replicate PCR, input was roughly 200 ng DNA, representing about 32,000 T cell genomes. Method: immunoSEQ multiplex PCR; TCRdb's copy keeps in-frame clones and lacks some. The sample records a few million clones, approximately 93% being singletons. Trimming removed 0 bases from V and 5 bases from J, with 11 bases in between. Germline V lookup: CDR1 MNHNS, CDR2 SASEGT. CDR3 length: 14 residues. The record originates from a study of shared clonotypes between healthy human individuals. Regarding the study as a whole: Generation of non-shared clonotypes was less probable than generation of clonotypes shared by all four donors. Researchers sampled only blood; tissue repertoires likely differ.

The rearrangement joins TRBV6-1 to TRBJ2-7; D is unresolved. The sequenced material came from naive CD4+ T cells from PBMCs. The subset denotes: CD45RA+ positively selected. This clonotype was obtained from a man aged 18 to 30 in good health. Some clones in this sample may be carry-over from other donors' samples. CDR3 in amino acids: CASSEAVLVDEQYF. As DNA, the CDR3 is TGTGCCAGCAGTGAAGCGGTGTTAGTGGACGAGCAGTACTTC.